What follows are 19 T cell receptor beta chains derived from one specimen sequenced in a study of cytomegalovirus exposure and HLA in healthy donors. A multiplex PCR was run with 60 Vbeta primers and 13 Jbeta primers. Sequencing was performed with immunoSEQ multiplex PCR; in TCRdb, only in-frame clones are kept and a portion is missing. The data show over 70,000 clones, with around 81% seen just once and 2% to 2.5% held by the top ten. Sequenced material: PBMCs. Receptor source: a man between 18 and 35 years old in good health and CMV-seronegative.

This sequence joins TRBV5-8 and TRBJ1-2; 7 bases match TRBD1. The V gene end was trimmed by 1 base and the J gene end by 6 bases; junction bases not matched to a gene: 12. Germline V gene data show CDR1 as SGHTS and CDR2 as YDEGEE. This CDR3 contains 16 residues. The CDR3 bases are TGTGCCAGCAGCTTGCGCGAGAGGGGGCTAATCGATGGCTACACCTTC. It codes for CASSLRERGLIDGYTF.

The chain recombines TRBV7-9 with TRBJ1-1, with D unclear. Germline V gene data show CDR1 as SEHNR and CDR2 as FQNEAQ (reference sequence). Trimming stripped 2 bases from V and 4 bases from J, with 14 bases between. The CDR3 has 15 amino acids. The DNA of the CDR3 is TGTGCCAGCAGCTTAATATCGGTCGCGGCCACTGAAGCTTTCTTT. This gives the protein CASSLISVAATEAFF.

The rearrangement uses TRBV5-1 and TRBJ2-5; 7 bases match TRBD2. J gave up 5 bases and V 4 bases, and 11 bases lay outside the gene matches. CDR1 and CDR2 (germline): SGHRS, YFSETQ. CDR3 size: 15 residues. DNA for the CDR3: TGCGCCAGCAGCCCCCAGGCGGGGGTGGGGGAGACCCAGTACTTC. It encodes CASSPQAGVGETQYF.

The chain employs TRBV5-1 and TRBJ2-1; a possible D gene is TRBD2 (6 bases). The CDR3 extends over 13 amino acids. Germline CDR1 SGHRS, CDR2 YFSETQ. V was clipped by 10 bases and J by 1 base, with 12 bases between them. The CDR3 nucleotides read TGCGCCTCGCAGGAGGGTTCCTACAATGAGCAGTTCTTC. As protein: CASQEGSYNEQFF.

Only a few counts were recorded for this clone. This rearrangement joins TRBV7-2 to TRBJ2-7; 8 nucleotides align to TRBD1. The CDR3 length is 14 residues. Germline loops: CDR1 SGHTA, CDR2 FQGNSA. The junction had 8 bases not matched to a gene; V was cut back by 5 bases and J by 5 bases. The CDR3 bases are TGTGCCAGCAGCCAAGACAGGGGTAGGGACGAGCAGTACTTC. It translates to CASSQDRGRDEQYF.

This chain joins TRBV18 and TRBJ1-6, with no clear D. This CDR3 is 18 amino acids long. Germline CDR1 reads KGHSH; CDR2 reads LQKENI. Trimming shortened V by 6 bases and J by 1 base, and 19 bases separated the two germline ends. CDR3 protein: CASSAGLREDSYNSPLHF. CDR3 bases: TGTGCCAGCTCCGCCGGCCTAAGGGAGGATTCCTATAATTCACCCCTCCACTTT.

The chain has TRBV14 and TRBJ2-7, with a possible D match to TRBD1 (6 bases). The V gene lost 2 bases and the J gene lost 1 base, with 15 bases spanning the gap. The germline CDR1 and CDR2 sequences are SGHDN and FVKESK. CDR3 length equals 16 residues. The CDR3 DNA is TGTGCCAGCAGCCAATACAGGGTCACAAGGTCCTACGAGCAGTACTTC. Residues: CASSQYRVTRSYEQYF.

This clone was seen a single time. The V call is TRBV5-1, the J call TRBJ2-6; tentative D call: TRBD2 (6 bases). This CDR3 region has 16 residues. V was shortened by 0 bases and J by 4 bases, with 11 bases between the two germline ends. Germline assignment: CDR1 SGHRS and CDR2 YFSETQ. The CDR3 sequence is CASSLEGAGGANVLTF. For the CDR3, the DNA is TGCGCCAGCAGCTTGGAAGGGGCGGGGGGGGCCAACGTCCTGACTTTC.

This CDR3 is CASSSFSGANVLTF. The CDR3 DNA follows: TGCGCCAGCAGCTCCTTCTCTGGGGCCAACGTCCTGACTTTC. The chain recombines TRBV5-1 with TRBJ2-6; D unclear. This CDR3 has 14 residues. Per the germline V gene, CDR1 is SGHRS and CDR2 is YFSETQ. V was clipped by 3 bases and J by 0 bases, with 4 bases between them.

The V gene is TRBV6-5, the J gene TRBJ1-5; D possibly corresponds to TRBD1 (5 bases). V shed 8 bases and J shed 3 bases, with 14 bases lying between them. CDR1 is MNHEY, CDR2 SVGAGI, per germline. This CDR3 is built from 14 residues. For the CDR3, the DNA is TGTGCCAGCCGGCGGGGGGAAGACAATCAGCCCCAGCATTTT. Its translation is CASRRGEDNQPQHF.

The sample holds a few counts of this clone. The chain recombines TRBV12-5 with TRBJ2-1, with D possibly being TRBD1 (6 bases). Germline CDR1 LGHNT, CDR2 FRNRAP. This CDR3 region has 14 residues. Trimming took off 5 bases at V and 6 bases at J, with 14 bases between the two ends. The CDR3 spells CASGPAQGFNEQFF. The CDR3 coding sequence is TGTGCTAGTGGTCCGGCGCAGGGGTTCAATGAGCAGTTCTTC.

The chain recombines TRBV19 with TRBJ1-4; 7 bases align to TRBD1. Per the germline V gene, CDR1 is LNHDA and CDR2 is SQIVND (reference sequence). V gave up 7 bases and J gave up 3 bases; unmatched junction bases: 8. The CDR3 is made up of 15 amino acids. CDR3 sequence reads: CASTLKGAANEKLFF. The CDR3 nucleotides are TGTGCCAGTACCCTCAAGGGGGCGGCTAATGAAAAACTGTTTTTT.

This clone has a handful of counts. This chain's CDR3 is CASSVTGGNTGELFF. The CDR3 region has the DNA TGTGCCAGCAGCGTAACTGGGGGCAACACCGGGGAGCTGTTTTTT. V and J are TRBV9 and TRBJ2-2; possibly TRBD1 for D (6 bases). Trimming removed 1 base from V and 2 bases from J, with 9 bases in between. The CDR3 is made up of 15 amino acids. CDR1 and CDR2 from the germline V gene are SGDLS and YYNGEE.

The gene calls are TRBV2 and TRBJ1-5, with D perhaps TRBD1 (6 bases). Germline values: CDR1 SNHLY, CDR2 FYNNEI. The CDR3 loop spans 15 amino acids. V gave up 1 base and J gave up 3 bases, with 10 bases separating them. The CDR3 DNA sequence: TGTGCCAGCAGTGAAGGGACAGATAACAATCAGCCCCAGCATTTT. This sequence encodes CASSEGTDNNQPQHF.

CDR3 nucleotides: TGCGCCAGCAGTGAGCTTACCCCTAGTAGCGGGGACTACACCGGGGAGCTGTTTTTT. Protein sequence: CASSELTPSSGDYTGELFF. The V and J genes are TRBV10-1 and TRBJ2-2, with 8 bases matching TRBD2. The CDR3 spans 19 residues. The V and J ends lost 2 bases and 3 bases, in that order; junction bases with no gene match: 14. Germline CDR1 WNHNN, CDR2 SYGVQD (reference sequence).

J is TRBJ1-4 and V is TRBV6-4, with a tentative D call TRBD1 (5 bases). The CDR3 extends over 13 amino acids. Germline values: CDR1 MRHNA, CDR2 SNTAGT. V was clipped by 4 bases and J by 8 bases, with 11 bases between them. Here the CDR3 DNA reads TGTGCCAGCAGTGCCGGGGGGGGAGAAAAACTGTTTTTT. It yields the protein CASSAGGGEKLFF.

The CDR3 DNA sequence: TGTGCCAGCAGCCAGTTAATGGGACAGGGGTCTAACTATGGCTACACCTTC. It encodes CASSQLMGQGSNYGYTF. The chain has TRBV4-2 and TRBJ1-2; 10 positions agree with TRBD1. The CDR3 spans 17 residues. V shed 3 bases, J shed 0 bases, and the junction held 7 bases outside the gene matches. Germline V lookup: CDR1 LGHNA, CDR2 YNFKEQ.

This clone was seen only a few times. V gene TRBV10-3 combines with J gene TRBJ2-5, with a tentative D call TRBD2 (7 bases). Germline CDR1 reads ENHRY; CDR2 reads SYGVKD. V shed 8 bases and J shed 2 bases, with 15 bases lying between them. The CDR3 contains 14 residues. CDR3 coding DNA: TGTGCCATCGGGACCGCGGGGGCGCAAGAGACCCAGTACTTC. Translated: CAIGTAGAQETQYF.

The rearrangement uses TRBV6-1 and TRBJ2-3, with D possibly matching TRBD2 (6 bases). Trimming left V 4 bases short and J 0 bases short, with 11 bases between. From germline, CDR1 is MNHNS and CDR2 SASEGT. The CDR3 totals 15 residues. The CDR3 loop is CASSALAPSTDTQYF. As DNA, the CDR3 is TGTGCCAGCAGTGCCCTAGCGCCTAGCACAGATACGCAGTATTTT.